This record concerns one T cell receptor (beta chain) sequence. Individuals aged roughly 18 to 95 years were recruited from 24 US areas. Cohort allocation depended upon clinical history that participants reported. The data derive from a study of blood T cell repertoires in COVID-19. On the study more broadly: The samples span acute and convalescent COVID-19 from the United States, Italy and Spain. From T cells, B-cell-depleted T cells, or PBMCs came the material, which was cDNA or gDNA.

There are 15 residues in the CDR3. Trimming took off 4 bases at V and 2 bases at J, with 15 bases between the two ends. Germline CDR1 is SGDLS and CDR2 is YYNGEE. TCRdb's copy holds only in-frame clones and misses some; the assay was immunoSEQ multiplex PCR. The data hold approximately 440,000 clones, with around 91% observed a single time. The rearrangement joins TRBV9 to TRBJ2-5; a weak D match, TRBD1 (5 bases). The sequenced sample was PBMCs or T cells enriched from blood (not recorded which). This receptor was identified in a young man who had recovered from COVID-19. CDR3 amino acids: CASSLGDSGQETQYF. The CDR3 region has the DNA TGTGCCAGCAGCCTGGGCGACAGTGGTCAAGAGACCCAGTACTTC.